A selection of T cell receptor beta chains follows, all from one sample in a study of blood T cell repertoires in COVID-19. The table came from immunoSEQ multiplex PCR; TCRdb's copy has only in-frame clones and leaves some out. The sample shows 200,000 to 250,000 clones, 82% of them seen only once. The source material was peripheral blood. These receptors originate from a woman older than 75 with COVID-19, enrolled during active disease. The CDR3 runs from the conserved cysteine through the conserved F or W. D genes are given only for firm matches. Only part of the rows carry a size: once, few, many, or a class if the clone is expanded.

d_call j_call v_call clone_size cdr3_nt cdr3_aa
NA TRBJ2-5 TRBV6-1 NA TGTGCCAGCAGATCCGAAGGGACAAGAGAGACCCAGTACTTC CASRSEGTRETQYF
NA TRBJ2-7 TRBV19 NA TGTGCCAGTAGTACAGGACTGGGAAAGGCCTACGAGCAGTACTTC CASSTGLGKAYEQYF
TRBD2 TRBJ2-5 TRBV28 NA TGTGCCAGCAGTCCCCCTAGCGGGAGGGCCGAGACCCAGTACTTC CASSPPSGRAETQYF
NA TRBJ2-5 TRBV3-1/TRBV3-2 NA TGTGCCAGCAGCCAAGTTATAACGCCCGCAGGGCGAACATTGACCCAAGAGACCCAGTACTTC CASSQVITPAGRTLTQETQYF
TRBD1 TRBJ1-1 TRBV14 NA TGTGCCAGCAGCCGGACAGGGGGCACTGAAGCTTTCTTT CASSRTGGTEAFF
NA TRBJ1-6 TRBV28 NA TGTGCCACCAGGGCTTCGGGTAATTCACCCCTCCACTTT CATRASGNSPLHF
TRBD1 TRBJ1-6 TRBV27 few TGTGCCAGCAGTTTATCGCGACAGGGGGTGGTCTCCTATAATTCACCCCTCCACTTT CASSLSRQGVVSYNSPLHF
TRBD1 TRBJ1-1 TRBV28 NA TGTGCCAGCAGTTTCTCGCCAGGGGGTAGGGTGGCTTTCTTT CASSFSPGGRVAFF
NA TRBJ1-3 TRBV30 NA TGTGCCTGGAGTATAACAACTGGAAACACCATATATTTT CAWSITTGNTIYF
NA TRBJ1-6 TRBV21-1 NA TGTGCCAGCAGCAAAGCCCCCCCGACAGGTTATAATTCACCCCTCCACTTT CASSKAPPTGYNSPLHF
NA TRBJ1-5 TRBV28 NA TGTGCCAGCAGTTTCGTCCATGGTGAGGTGCAGCCCCAGCATTTT CASSFVHGEVQPQHF
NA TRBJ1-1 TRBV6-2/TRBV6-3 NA TGTGCCAGCAGTCCCTTAGGGAGGGAACGGGACACTGAAGCTTTCTTT CASSPLGRERDTEAFF
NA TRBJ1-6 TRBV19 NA TGTGCCAGTAGTATGCTGGAGGCTAGGTCACCCCTCCACTTT CASSMLEARSPLHF
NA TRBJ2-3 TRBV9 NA TGTGCCAGCAGCGCCTCAGTGGATACGCAGTATTTT CASSASVDTQYF
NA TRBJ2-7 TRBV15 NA TGTGCCACCAGCAGAGCAGCGGGCGGCAGCTACGAGCAGTACTTC CATSRAAGGSYEQYF
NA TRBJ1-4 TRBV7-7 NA TGTGCTAGCAGCTTTGGGCCGAGCCACGAAAAACTGTTTTTT CASSFGPSHEKLFF
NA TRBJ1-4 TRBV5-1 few TGCGCCAGCAGCTTAGAGGGAGCAACTAATGAAAAACTGTTTTTT CASSLEGATNEKLFF
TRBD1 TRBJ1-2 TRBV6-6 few TGTGCCAGCAGTTCGGACGACAGGGCTAACTATGGCTACACCTTC CASSSDDRANYGYTF